What follows are 24 T cell receptor beta chains derived from one specimen sequenced in a study of CD8+CD57+ T cells in acquired aplastic anemia. The patients chosen for sequencing had shown expansion of CD8+CD57+ cells (detected by flow cytometry). Genomic DNA served as template for TCR beta VDJ and CDR3 profiling. MiXCR was run by TCRdb on the reads, yielding one entry per CDR3 protein. The sample shows a few hundred thousand distinct CDR3 sequences, approximately 82% of them seen only once. Source material: sorted CD4+, CD8+, or CD8+CD57+ T cells (not recorded which) from PBMCs. The origin of the receptors is a human donor with aplastic anemia.

This clonotype was seen only a few times. The chain's CDR3 is CASSLEGLGRQPQHF. In nucleotides, the CDR3 is TGTGCCAGCAGCTTAGAGGGATTAGGACGTCAGCCCCAGCATTTT. The chain is built from TRBV7-8 and TRBJ1-5; no clear D gene. V was cut by 1 base and J by 6 bases, with 13 bases left in between. The germline V gene has CDR1 SGHVS and CDR2 FQNEAQ. The CDR3 covers 15 residues.

This clonotype was recorded a few times. The limits of the CDR3 on the DNA are not certain, so only TCRdb's listed CDR3 is given. V and J are TRBV9 and TRBJ1-1. The CDR3 region is 17 residues in length, termini included. Germline assignment: CDR1 SGDLS and CDR2 YYNGEE. CDR3 in amino acids: CASSVGSDTQYFAEAFF.

This sequence joins TRBV14 and TRBJ1-2; 7 nucleotides align to TRBD1. CDR1 and CDR2 from the germline V gene are SGHDN and FVKESK. CDR3 size: 21 residues. The V segment lost 4 bases and the J segment 2 bases; nucleotides outside the gene matches: 25. CDR3 nucleotide sequence: TGTGCCAGCAGCCCACGTAGGTTACCGACCGCGAACAGGGGTGACAACTATGGCTACACCTTC. Protein sequence: CASSPRRLPTANRGDNYGYTF.

This clonotype was detected ten times or more. CDR3 in amino acids: CASSARGPRTVGQATYEQYF. CDR3 sequence (DNA): TGTGCCAGCAGCGCCCGTGGGCCTCGGACTGTCGGGCAGGCAACCTACGAGCAGTACTTC. The chain links TRBV7-8 to TRBJ2-7; TRBD2 is a possible D gene (5 bases). V was cut by 5 bases and J by 2 bases, with 31 bases left in between. The CDR3 contains 20 residues. Germline lookup yields CDR1 SGHVS and CDR2 FQNEAQ.

The chain combines TRBV2 with TRBJ1-2; a weak D match, TRBD1 (5 bases). This CDR3 is built from 11 residues. The germline V gene has CDR1 SNHLY and CDR2 FYNNEI. The V end lost 8 bases, the J end lost 6 bases, and 10 bases lay between the germline ends. The CDR3: CASQGQDGYTF. The CDR3 nucleotides read TGTGCCAGCCAGGGTCAGGATGGCTACACCTTC.

The chain carries TRBV2 and TRBJ2-7, with D unresolved. Germline-derived CDR1 and CDR2 are SNHLY and FYNNEI. V dropped 5 bases and J dropped 3 bases, with 8 bases sitting between them. The CDR3 sequence is 12 residues long. In DNA form, the CDR3 reads TGTGCCAGCAGTTTGTTGGACTACGAGCAGTACTTC. Translated: CASSLLDYEQYF. The whole variable domain, remainder taken from reference TRBV2 and TRBJ2-7, is EPEVTQTPSHQVTQMGQEVILRCVPISNHLYFYWYRQILGQKVEFLVSFYNNEISEKSEIFDDQFSVERPDGSNFTLKIRSTKLEDSAMYFCASSLLDYEQYFGPGTRLTVT.

Remarks on this clonotype: Likely a read error: the CDR3 ends without its conserved phenylalanine or tryptophan. Because the CDR3's place on the DNA is in doubt, the DNA is left out and the CDR3 is given as listed by TCRdb. The V gene is TRBV10-3, the J gene TRBJ1-4; TRBD1, the table's D call, was not compared with the DNA. CDR1 is ENHRY and CDR2 is SYGVKD in the germline V gene. Inclusive of both ends, the CDR3 amounts to 17 amino acids. Here the CDR3 reads CAISETSGTDIEAYFGQ.

Note on this clonotype: The conserved phenylalanine or tryptophan normally closing the CDR3 is absent here, so this likely arose from a read error. It is unclear where the CDR3 begins or ends on the DNA, so no DNA is shown, and the CDR3 is as TCRdb lists it. The chain employs TRBV9 and TRBJ1-2. The CDR3 contains 13 residues when both ends are counted. From germline, CDR1 is SGDLS and CDR2 YYNGEE. CDR3 sequence: CASSHGTSGIDTL.

The rearrangement joins TRBV20-1 to TRBJ2-3; 7 bases match TRBD1. This CDR3 region has 16 residues. The germline gives CDR1 DFQATT, CDR2 SNEGSKA (reference sequence). V was pared by 1 base and J by 2 bases, with 9 bases of the junction left unmatched. CDR3 nucleotide sequence: TGCAGTGCTAGAGCATCTGGAGACAGGGACACAGATACGCAGTATTTT. Its protein product is CSARASGDRDTDTQYF.

V gene TRBV10-3 combines with J gene TRBJ1-2; 9 positions match TRBD1. The CDR3 sequence is 11 residues long. Trimming removed 11 bases from V and 8 bases from J; junction bases left unmatched: 6. Germline CDR1 is ENHRY and CDR2 is SYGVKD. The CDR3 loop reads CAAGTGNGYTF. The CDR3 DNA is TGTGCCGCCGGGACAGGGAACGGCTACACCTTC.

Regarding this clonotype: The missing conserved phenylalanine or tryptophan at the end of this CDR3 makes a read error likely. The DNA is omitted, as the CDR3 cannot be located on it reliably, and the CDR3 follows TCRdb's listing. The V gene is TRBV7-9, the J gene TRBJ2-3; the table's D call TRBD1 went unverified against the DNA. The CDR3 extends over 13 residues, inclusive of both ends. Germline assignment: CDR1 SEHNR and CDR2 FQNEAQ (reference sequence). The chain's CDR3 is CASGLGPGELLYV.

As to this clonotype: The junction departs from the called germline gene at one end, perhaps through a read error. The rearrangement links TRBV9 to TRBJ2-3; 7 bases align to TRBD1. Germline loops: CDR1 SGDLS, CDR2 YYNGEE. This CDR3 spans 13 amino acids. The CDR3 DNA is TGTGCCAGCAGCGTAGGGGGACAGAACACAGATACTTTT. Translating gives CASSVGGQNTDTF.

The chain recombines TRBV9 with TRBJ2-3, with TRBD1 as a possible D gene (5 bases). This CDR3 is built from 14 residues. Deletions cut 3 bases from V and 13 bases from J, with 21 bases between. Germline CDR1 reads SGDLS; CDR2 reads YYNGEE. The CDR3 nucleotides are TGTGCCAGCAGCGAGGGCAGAGAACAAGGGGAAAAGTATTTT. This gives the protein CASSEGREQGEKYF.

V is TRBV7-8 and J is TRBJ1-1, with no clear D. This CDR3 comprises 16 residues. The ends were cut back, 0 bases at V and 3 bases at J, with 14 bases in the middle. Per germline, CDR1 SGHVS and CDR2 FQNEAQ. The CDR3 loop reads CASSLADTSPDTEAFF. In DNA, the CDR3 is TGTGCCAGCAGCTTAGCCGACACCTCCCCGGACACTGAAGCTTTCTTT.

V gene TRBV2 combines with J gene TRBJ1-5; TRBD1 might be the D (5 bases). V lost 8 bases and J lost 13, with 21 bases in between. CDR3 length equals 13 residues. Germline V gene sequence: CDR1 SNHLY, CDR2 FYNNEI. The DNA for the CDR3 is TGTGCCAGCGGCGATGCAGGGACTGATCCGCAGCATTTT. It encodes CASGDAGTDPQHF.

J is TRBJ2-7 and V is TRBV7-8; maybe TRBD2 (5 bases). The CDR3 sequence is 13 residues long. Trimming removed 6 bases at V and 0 bases at J, with 9 bases between. Germline lookup yields CDR1 SGHVS and CDR2 FQNEAQ. The DNA for the CDR3 is TGTGCCAGCAGTATCGCGGGCTCCTACGAGCAGTACTTC. Protein: CASSIAGSYEQYF.

Details on this clonotype: In this CDR3 the conserved last residue, phenylalanine or tryptophan, is missing, so a read error is likely. Because the CDR3's place on the DNA is in doubt, the DNA is left out and the CDR3 is given as listed by TCRdb. The rearrangement uses TRBV9 and TRBJ2-1. The CDR3 is 13 amino acids long, termini counted. Germline assignment: CDR1 SGDLS and CDR2 YYNGEE. The CDR3 is CASSVGSVTQHFV.

This clonotype was found a few times. The chain couples TRBV7-6 to TRBJ2-7, with D perhaps TRBD1 (6 bases). In germline, CDR1 is SGHVS, CDR2 FNYEAQ. Trimming pared 2 bases from V and 4 bases from J, leaving 9 bases between. The CDR3 sequence is 13 residues long. In DNA, the CDR3 is TGTGCCAGCAGCTTATGGGGGCAGTACGAGCAGTACTTC. Its protein is CASSLWGQYEQYF.

The chain carries TRBV9 and TRBJ2-7; the D gene is possibly TRBD2 (5 bases). This CDR3 region has 17 residues. CDR1 is SGDLS, CDR2 YYNGEE, per germline. Trimming removed 3 bases from V and 2 bases from J, with 21 bases in between. CDR3 in DNA: TGTGCCAGCAGCGAGGAGGTGCGGGCCACTGAAGCCTACGAGCAGTACGTC. This sequence encodes CASSEEVRATEAYEQYV.

A note on this clonotype: Germline and junction disagree at one end, which may indicate a read error. V gene TRBV15 combines with J gene TRBJ1-1; D may be TRBD1 (5 bases). Germline CDR1 LNHNV, CDR2 YYDKDF (reference sequence). CDR3 length: 15 residues. The CDR3 sequence is CASSRAGRGGTEEFF. CDR3 nucleotides: TGTGCCAGCAGCAGAGCTGGCCGGGGGGGGACTGAGGAGTTCTTT.

A remark on this clonotype: In this CDR3 the conserved last residue, phenylalanine or tryptophan, is missing, so a read error is likely. The DNA is left out, because the CDR3 cannot be placed on it with certainty; the CDR3 is given as TCRdb lists it. The J gene is TRBJ2-3, the V gene TRBV9; the table's D gene call, TRBD1, was not cross checked with the DNA. CDR1 and CDR2 from the germline V gene are SGDLS and YYNGEE. The CDR3 comprises 13 residues, both ends counted. The CDR3 loop reads CASSDDSASYNSL.

The chain recombines TRBV5-4 with TRBJ2-1; D is perhaps TRBD2 (5 bases). Germline values: CDR1 SGHNT, CDR2 YYREEE (reference sequence). V shed 4 bases and J shed 8 bases, with 13 bases lying between them. This CDR3 comprises 13 residues. CDR3 DNA sequence: TGTGCCAGCAGCGTTGGGAGCGTCCATGAGCAGTTCTTC. Translation gives CASSVGSVHEQFF.

The genes are TRBV7-9 and TRBJ2-6; D may be TRBD1 or TRBD2 (6 bases each). Per germline, CDR1 SEHNR and CDR2 FQNEAQ (reference sequence). The CDR3 has 16 residues. The ends were cut back, 0 bases at V and 16 bases at J, with 22 bases in the middle. The CDR3, as DNA: TGTGCCAGCAGCTTAGCGGGTAGCGACGGGGGCGACGAGCTGACTTTC. Translated: CASSLAGSDGGDELTF.

The chain has TRBV5-4 and TRBJ2-5, with TRBD2 as a possible D gene (5 bases). Trimming removed 3 bases from V and 4 bases from J, with 16 bases in between. The germline gives CDR1 SGHNT, CDR2 YYREEE (reference sequence). This CDR3 contains 15 residues. The CDR3 loop reads CASSSTRTWGETQYF. DNA for the CDR3: TGTGCCAGCAGCTCTACTAGGACTTGGGGAGAGACCCAGTACTTC.